This entry lists 14 T cell receptor beta chains sequenced from one sample in a study of immune evolution from preneoplasia to lung adenocarcinoma. Repertoires were generated with immunoSEQ multiplex PCR, while TCRdb's copy carries only in-frame clones and drops some. The sample lists approximately 9,000 clones, around 79% occurring once. Sequencing used FFPE minimally invasive lung adenocarcinoma tissue. All receptors derive from a donor at least 70 years old with lung adenocarcinoma.

The J gene is TRBJ2-2, the V gene TRBV18; a weak D match, TRBD2 (5 bases). This CDR3 has 16 residues. With 2 bases removed from V and 0 bases from J, the gap between germline ends came to 10 bases. Germline V CDR1 and CDR2: KGHSH, LQKENI. The CDR3 loop is CASSPGPGTNTGELFF. CDR3 DNA: TGTGCCAGCTCACCAGGACCGGGGACGAACACCGGGGAGCTGTTTTTT. The whole variable domain, remainder taken from reference TRBV18 and TRBJ2-2, is NAGVMQNPRHLVRRRGQEARLRCSPMKGHSHVYWYRQLPEEGLKFMVYLQKENIIDESGMPKERFSAEFPKEGPSILRIQQVVRGDSAAYFCASSPGPGTNTGELFFGEGSRLTVL.

This clone was observed a single time. The V and J genes are TRBV18 and TRBJ2-5, with 13 bases lining up with TRBD2. CDR3 size: 19 residues. The germline CDR1 and CDR2 sequences are KGHSH and LQKENI. Trimming removed 3 bases from V and 5 bases from J; junction bases left unmatched: 15. The CDR3 coding sequence is TGTGCCAGCTCACCCCGGACTAGCGGGAGATGGCGCCGGGGTGAGACCCAGTACTTC. Its translation: CASSPRTSGRWRRGETQYF.

About this clone itself: Within the sample, other DNA sequences also encode this same CDR3. The V gene is TRBV5-1, the J gene TRBJ2-5; D is possibly TRBD1 (5 bases). The germline V gene has CDR1 SGHRS and CDR2 YFSETQ. V was cut by 0 bases and J by 3 bases, with 12 bases left in between. CDR3 length: 15 residues. The CDR3 sequence is CASSLGVTEKETQYF. As DNA, the CDR3 is TGCGCCAGCAGCTTGGGGGTGACAGAGAAAGAGACCCAGTACTTC.

The CDR3 coding sequence is TGTGCCAGCAGCCCGCAGGGGGCCAACTACGAGCAGTACTTC. Translated, it gives CASSPQGANYEQYF. The chain links TRBV11-2 to TRBJ2-7; 8 bases line up with TRBD1. The CDR3 is made up of 14 amino acids. The germline gives CDR1 SGHAT, CDR2 FQNNGV. Germline trimming cut 5 bases from V and 3 bases from J; bases unmatched to any gene: 6.

The V gene is TRBV4-1, the J gene TRBJ2-5; perhaps TRBD1 as D (5 bases). This CDR3 region has 14 residues. V lost 4 bases and J lost 3, with 12 bases in between. Germline values: CDR1 MGHRA, CDR2 YSYEKL. The CDR3 DNA reads TGCGCCAGCAGCCTCAACGTCAGGGAAGAGACCCAGTACTTC. Residues: CASSLNVREETQYF.

This chain connects TRBV28 to TRBJ2-6, with TRBD1 identical over 7 bases. The CDR3 length is 17 residues. The germline gives CDR1 MDHEN, CDR2 SYDVKM. The junction had 7 bases not matched to a gene; V was cut back by 5 bases and J by 0 bases. CDR3 coding DNA: TGTGCCAGCAGTAGTTTCGCAGGGGGCTCTGGGGCCAACGTCCTGACTTTC. Its translation: CASSSFAGGSGANVLTF.

The chain has TRBV5-5 and TRBJ1-2; D gene unclear. The V and J ends lost 4 bases and 0 bases respectively, with 10 bases between them. The CDR3 spans 14 residues. Germline V gene lookup returns CDR1 SGHKS and CDR2 YYEKEE (reference sequence). CDR3 nucleotide sequence: TGTGCCAGCAGCATCGGGAGAACTAACTATGGCTACACCTTC. Protein sequence: CASSIGRTNYGYTF.

In this sample, this clone turned up a few times. This chain uses TRBV10-2 with TRBJ1-1, with 9 positions matching TRBD1. Losses at the gene ends were 5 bases for V and 1 base for J; bases not matched to a gene: 8. The CDR3 covers 16 residues. Germline-derived CDR1 and CDR2 are WSHSY and SAAADI. The CDR3 nucleotides read TGCGCCAGCAGTTACTCCACAGGGGGCGGGAACACTGAAGCTTTCTTT. The encoded protein is CASSYSTGGGNTEAFF.

This clone was counted a few times. The chain is built from TRBV5-5 and TRBJ1-1; 7 bases align to TRBD1. The CDR3 runs to 15 residues. CDR1 is SGHKS, CDR2 YYEKEE, per germline (reference sequence). V lost 4 bases to trimming and J lost 0 bases; unmatched junction nucleotides: 6. In nucleotides, the CDR3 is TGTGCCAGCAGCCTTTTCACAGGGGTGAACACTGAAGCTTTCTTT. Its translation: CASSLFTGVNTEAFF.

This clone was seen once. The chain links TRBV5-1 to TRBJ1-4; 7 bases fit TRBD1. The CDR3 has 15 residues. Germline V gene sequence: CDR1 SGHRS, CDR2 YFSETQ. The V gene end was trimmed by 0 bases and the J gene end by 6 bases; junction bases not matched to a gene: 5. The CDR3 DNA sequence: TGCGCCAGCAGCTTGGAGTCAGGGGGTCATGAAAAACTGTTTTTT. It codes for CASSLESGGHEKLFF.

The chain couples TRBV10-3 to TRBJ2-3, with D uncertain. V was clipped by 0 bases and J by 3 bases, with 7 bases between them. Germline CDR1 and CDR2: ENHRY and SYGVKD. This CDR3 has 14 residues. The DNA for the CDR3 is TGTGCCATCAGTGAGTCAGGGCGGACAGATACGCAGTATTTT. Translating it yields CAISESGRTDTQYF.

The chain joins TRBV5-6 to TRBJ2-3, with 9 positions matching TRBD1. The germline CDR1 and CDR2 sequences are SGHDT and YYEEEE. V dropped 1 base and J dropped 4; count of bases not matched to a gene: 13. The CDR3 is 18 residues long. In DNA, the CDR3 is TGTGCCAGCAGCTTGTTGTCCACAGGGGGCGGTTTGGCAGATACGCAGTATTTT. Translation gives CASSLLSTGGGLADTQYF.

The gene calls are TRBV7-9 and TRBJ2-5; the match to TRBD1 covers 7 bases. V lost 3 bases and J lost 2; bases outside the gene matches: 6. The CDR3 sequence is 15 residues long. The germline V gene has CDR1 SEHNR and CDR2 FQNEAQ (reference sequence). DNA of the CDR3: TGTGCCAGCAGCTTTCGAGGGACAGTACAAGAGACCCAGTACTTC. This sequence encodes CASSFRGTVQETQYF.

This clone appeared a single time. This chain connects TRBV30 to TRBJ1-5; 7 bases fit TRBD1. The trim removed 1 base at V and 4 bases at J, leaving 7 bases unmatched. Looked up from germline, CDR1 is GTSNPN and CDR2 is SVGIG (reference sequence). The CDR3 length is 15 residues. The CDR3 region is CAWSAPGQENQPQHF. The CDR3 region has the DNA TGTGCCTGGAGTGCCCCCGGACAGGAGAATCAGCCCCAGCATTTT. The full variable domain, completed using reference TRBV30 and TRBJ1-5, is SQTIHQWPATLVQPVGSPLSLECTVEGTSNPNLYWYRQAAGRGLQLLFYSVGIGQISSEVPQNLSASRPQDRQFILSSKKLLLSDSGFYLCAWSAPGQENQPQHFGDGTRLSIL.